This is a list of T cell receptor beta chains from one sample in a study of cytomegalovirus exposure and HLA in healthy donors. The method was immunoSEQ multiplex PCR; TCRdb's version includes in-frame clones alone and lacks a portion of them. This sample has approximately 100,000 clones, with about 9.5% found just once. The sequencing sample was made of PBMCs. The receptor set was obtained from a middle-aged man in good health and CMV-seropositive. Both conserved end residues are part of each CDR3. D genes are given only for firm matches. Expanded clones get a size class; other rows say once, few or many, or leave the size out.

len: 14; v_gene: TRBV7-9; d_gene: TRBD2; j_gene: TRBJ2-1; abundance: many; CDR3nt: TGTGCCAGCAGACTAGGGCGGGGGGTGATTGAGCAGTTCTTC; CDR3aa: CASRLGRGVIEQFF
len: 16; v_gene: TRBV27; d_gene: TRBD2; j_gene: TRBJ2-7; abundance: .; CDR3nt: TGTGCCACCCTTTCTGGGACTAGCGGTCGAGGCCACGAGCAGTACTTC; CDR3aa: CATLSGTSGRGHEQYF
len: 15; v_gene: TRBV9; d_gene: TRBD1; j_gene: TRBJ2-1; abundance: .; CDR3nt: TGTGCCAGCAGCTTGGGACAGGGCCCCTACAATGAGCAGTTCTTC; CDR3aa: CASSLGQGPYNEQFF
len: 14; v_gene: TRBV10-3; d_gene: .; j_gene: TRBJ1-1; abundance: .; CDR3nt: TGTGCCATCAGTGAGGGACACCTTAACACTGAAGCTTTCTTT; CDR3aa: CAISEGHLNTEAFF
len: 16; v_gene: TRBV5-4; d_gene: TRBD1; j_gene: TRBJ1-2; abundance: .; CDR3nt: TGTGCCAGCAGAGGGGGACAGGGGGGTACGAGCGATGGCTACACCTTC; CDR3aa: CASRGGQGGTSDGYTF
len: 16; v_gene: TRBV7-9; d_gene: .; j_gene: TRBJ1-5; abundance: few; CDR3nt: TGTGCCAGCAGCCCCACTAAAGCAGGGGCCAATCAGCCCCAGCATTTT; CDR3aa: CASSPTKAGANQPQHF
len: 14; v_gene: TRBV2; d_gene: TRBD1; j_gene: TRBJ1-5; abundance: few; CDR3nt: TGTGCCAGCAGGTATACAGGGGGAAATCAGCCCCAGCATTTT; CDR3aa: CASRYTGGNQPQHF
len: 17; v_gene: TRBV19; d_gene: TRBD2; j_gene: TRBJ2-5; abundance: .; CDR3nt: TGTGCCAGTACCGAGACGGCGGGAGTGTTGGGTAGAGAGACCCAGTACTTC; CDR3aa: CASTETAGVLGRETQYF
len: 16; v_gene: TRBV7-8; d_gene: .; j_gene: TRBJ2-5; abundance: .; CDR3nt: TGTGCCAGCACTGCCTTCGGGACGGAGGGAGGAGAGACCCAGTACTTC; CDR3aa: CASTAFGTEGGETQYF
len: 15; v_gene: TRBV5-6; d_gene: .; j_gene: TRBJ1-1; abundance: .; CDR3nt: TGTGCCAGCAGGTATTGGGGTCAGGGTGTGCCTGAAGCTTTCTTT; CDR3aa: CASRYWGQGVPEAFF
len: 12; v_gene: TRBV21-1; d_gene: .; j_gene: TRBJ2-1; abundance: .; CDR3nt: TGTGCCAGCAATAGTGGGGCCGTTGAGCAGTTCTTC; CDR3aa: CASNSGAVEQFF
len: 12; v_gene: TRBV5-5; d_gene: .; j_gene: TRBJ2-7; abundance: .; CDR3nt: TGTGCCAGCAGTTCGACGGAGTACGAGCAGTACTTC; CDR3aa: CASSSTEYEQYF
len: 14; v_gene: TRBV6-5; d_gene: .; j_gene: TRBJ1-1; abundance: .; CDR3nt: TGTGCCAGCAGTAGGGGGTCTTTGAACACTGAAGCTTTCTTT; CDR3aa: CASSRGSLNTEAFF
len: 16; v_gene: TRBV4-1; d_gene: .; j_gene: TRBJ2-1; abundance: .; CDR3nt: TGCGCCAGCAGCCCTACCCAGGCTTTGTATGTGAATGAGCAGTTCTTC; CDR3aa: CASSPTQALYVNEQFF
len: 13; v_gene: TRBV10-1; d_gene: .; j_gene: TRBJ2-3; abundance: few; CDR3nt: TGCGCCAGCGCCAGTTCTAGCACAGATACGCAGTATTTT; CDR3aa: CASASSSTDTQYF
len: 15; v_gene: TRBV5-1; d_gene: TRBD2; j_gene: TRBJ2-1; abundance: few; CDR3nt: TGCGCCAGCAGCCCGCAAGCGGGAGGGGGCAATGAGCAGTTCTTC; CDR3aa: CASSPQAGGGNEQFF
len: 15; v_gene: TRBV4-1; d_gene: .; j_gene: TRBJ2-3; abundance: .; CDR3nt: TGCGCCAGCAGCCCCGGCGGAGGCCGAACAGATACGCAGTATTTT; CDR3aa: CASSPGGGRTDTQYF
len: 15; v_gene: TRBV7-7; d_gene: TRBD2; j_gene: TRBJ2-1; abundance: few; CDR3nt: TGTGCTAGCAGCCCACCGGGACTAGCGGACAATGAGCAGTTCTTC; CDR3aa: CASSPPGLADNEQFF
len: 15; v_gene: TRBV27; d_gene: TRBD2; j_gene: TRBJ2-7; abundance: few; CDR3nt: TGTGCCAGCAGTTACCGGGGTAGCGGGACCTACGAGCAGTACTTC; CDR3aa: CASSYRGSGTYEQYF
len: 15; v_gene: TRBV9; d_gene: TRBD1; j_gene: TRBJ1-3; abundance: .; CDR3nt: TGTGCCAGCAGCGTAGAAACAGGGGTGAGAAACACCATATATTTT; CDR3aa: CASSVETGVRNTIYF
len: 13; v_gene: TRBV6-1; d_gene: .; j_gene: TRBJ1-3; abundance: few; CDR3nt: TGTGCCAGCAGTGAAGACAGGAGAAACACCATATATTTT; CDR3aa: CASSEDRRNTIYF
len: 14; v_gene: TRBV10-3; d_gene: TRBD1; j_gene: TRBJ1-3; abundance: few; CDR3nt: TGTGCCATCTCCGGGACAGGGGATGGAAACACCATATATTTT; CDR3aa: CAISGTGDGNTIYF
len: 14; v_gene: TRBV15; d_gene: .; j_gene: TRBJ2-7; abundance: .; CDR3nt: TGTGCCACCAGCAGGCAGGGATCCCCCTACGAGCAGTACTTC; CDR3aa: CATSRQGSPYEQYF
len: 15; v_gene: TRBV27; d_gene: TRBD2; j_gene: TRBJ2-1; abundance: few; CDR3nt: TGTGCCAGCAGTTTGGTAGCGGGCACCTTCAATGAGCAGTTCTTC; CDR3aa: CASSLVAGTFNEQFF
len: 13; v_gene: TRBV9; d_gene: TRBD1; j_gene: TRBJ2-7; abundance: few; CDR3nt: TGTGCCAGCAGCGAAACAGGGGGCGTCGAGCAGTACTTC; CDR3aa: CASSETGGVEQYF
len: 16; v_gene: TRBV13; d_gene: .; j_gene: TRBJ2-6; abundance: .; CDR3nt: TGTGCCAGCAGCAAACTGGGACTCTCTGGGGCCAACGTCCTGACTTTC; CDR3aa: CASSKLGLSGANVLTF
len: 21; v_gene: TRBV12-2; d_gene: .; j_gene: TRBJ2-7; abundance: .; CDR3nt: TGTGCAAGTCGCTTAGAGACCCTCCGAGGGGACAGGGGGCTGTATCCCTACGAGCAGTACTTC; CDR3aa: CASRLETLRGDRGLYPYEQYF
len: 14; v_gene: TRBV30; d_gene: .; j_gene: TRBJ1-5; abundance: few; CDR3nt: TGTGCCTGGAGCAGATCCAGAGCGGATCAGCCCCAGCATTTT; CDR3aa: CAWSRSRADQPQHF